Below are 23 T cell receptor beta chains sequenced from a single sample in a study of shared clonotypes between healthy human individuals. This table comes from immunoSEQ multiplex PCR, and its TCRdb copy is limited to in-frame clones, with some not included. The table has about 2,500,000 clones, just over 90% seen once; the top ten hold around 0.14%. Sequencing was performed on naive CD4+ T cells sorted from blood. Subset of the sample: CD45RA+ positively selected. The source of these receptors is a young man in good health.

CDR3 amino acids: CASSPGRGAYEQYF. Here the CDR3 DNA reads TGTGCCAGCAGCCCAGGCAGGGGCGCTTACGAGCAGTACTTC. The chain is built from TRBV7-3 and TRBJ2-7, with D possibly matching TRBD1 (6 bases). Trimming left V 5 bases short and J 4 bases short, with 15 bases between. The CDR3 spans 14 residues. The V gene's germline CDR1 is SGHTA and CDR2 FQGTGA.

This chain connects TRBV5-7 to TRBJ2-7; the match to TRBD2 covers 11 bases. TRBV5-7 is filed as an ORF, its function uncertain. The CDR3 loop spans 16 amino acids. V dropped 4 bases and J dropped 2; count of bases not matched to a gene: 8. CDR3 DNA sequence: TGTGCCAGCAGCATCCGGACTAGCGGGTTAACCTACGAGCAGTACTTC. Amino acids: CASSIRTSGLTYEQYF.

This clone appeared once. The rearrangement uses TRBV19 and TRBJ2-5; D not resolved. The CDR3 contains 16 residues. V lost 5 bases and J lost 1, with 17 bases in between. Germline loops: CDR1 LNHDA, CDR2 SQIVND (reference sequence). The CDR3 sequence: CASSSTGGSLQETQYF. The DNA of the CDR3 is TGTGCCAGTAGTTCTACTGGCGGAAGTCTCCAAGAGACCCAGTACTTC.

This clone was detected once. The genes are TRBV6-5 and TRBJ1-4, with TRBD1 identical over 9 bases. The CDR3 runs to 14 residues. Germline trimming cut 8 bases from V and 4 bases from J; bases unmatched to any gene: 5. CDR1 and CDR2 from the germline V gene are MNHEY and SVGAGI. Written as DNA, the CDR3 is TGTGCCAGCTCACAGGGGGCGAATAATGAAAAACTGTTTTTT. Encoded protein: CASSQGANNEKLFF.

The chain is built from TRBV15 and TRBJ1-5; D is unclear. The CDR3 length is 15 residues. Trimming removed 0 bases at V and 7 bases at J, with 13 bases between. Germline CDR1 LNHNV, CDR2 YYDKDF (reference sequence). The CDR3, as DNA: TGTGCCACCAGCAGAGATTTCGGGTTATTGCAGCCCCAGCATTTT. Protein: CATSRDFGLLQPQHF.

V gene TRBV9 combines with J gene TRBJ2-7; D is possibly TRBD1 (5 bases). Trimming took 0 bases from V and 6 from J, leaving 13 bases between them. The germline V gene has CDR1 SGDLS and CDR2 YYNGEE. This CDR3 has 14 amino acids. As DNA, the CDR3 is TGTGCCAGCAGCGTAGGAGTAGGGGAAGGCGAGCAGTACTTC. As protein: CASSVGVGEGEQYF.

The V gene is TRBV7-8, the J gene TRBJ2-1, with TRBD2 matching over 10 bases. Germline loops: CDR1 SGHVS, CDR2 FQNEAQ. The CDR3 sequence is 15 residues long. V shed 6 bases, J shed 4 bases, and the junction held 6 bases outside the gene matches. The CDR3 bases are TGTGCCAGCAGACTTATAGCGGGAGGTTACAATGAGCAGTTCTTC. Amino acids: CASRLIAGGYNEQFF.

This sequence joins TRBV30 and TRBJ1-4, with D possibly matching TRBD1 (6 bases). Per germline, CDR1 GTSNPN and CDR2 SVGIG (reference sequence). V was pared by 3 bases and J by 4 bases, with 18 bases between. CDR3 size: 16 residues. CDR3 sequence: CAWSLAGGRFNEKLFF. In nucleotides, the CDR3 is TGTGCCTGGAGCCTAGCGGGGGGCCGCTTTAATGAAAAACTGTTTTTT.

The gene calls are TRBV10-3 and TRBJ2-7; TRBD2 matches at 8 bases. V lost 10 bases to trimming and J lost 4 bases; unmatched junction nucleotides: 9. The CDR3 loop spans 13 amino acids. Looked up from germline, CDR1 is ENHRY and CDR2 is SYGVKD. CDR3 amino acids: CATLSGSAYEQYF. DNA of the CDR3: TGTGCCACGTTGAGCGGGAGCGCGTACGAGCAGTACTTC.

V is TRBV30 and J is TRBJ2-1; TRBD2 agrees at 9 bases. V gave up 6 bases and J gave up 8 bases; unmatched junction bases: 11. Germline V gene sequence: CDR1 GTSNPN, CDR2 SVGIG (reference sequence). This CDR3 is built from 14 residues. The CDR3 spells CACADSGRFHEQFF. The CDR3 nucleotides read TGTGCCTGCGCTGATAGCGGGAGATTCCATGAGCAGTTCTTC.

J is TRBJ1-3 and V is TRBV5-1, with TRBD1 matching over 9 bases. CDR1 SGHRS and CDR2 YFSETQ come from the germline V gene. The CDR3 is made up of 15 amino acids. V was clipped by 4 bases and J by 3 bases; unmatched bases: 5. DNA of the CDR3: TGCGCCAGCAGCGCCACGGACAGGGGTGGAAACACCATATATTTT. It specifies CASSATDRGGNTIYF.

This CDR3 is CAGSRGTSPTSEQYF. CDR3 bases: TGTGCCGGTAGTCGGGGGACTAGTCCAACCAGCGAGCAGTACTTC. The V gene is TRBV7-2, the J gene TRBJ2-7, with 8 bases aligning to TRBD2. V shed 11 bases and J 6 bases; nucleotides not matched to a gene: 18. CDR1 and CDR2 from the germline V gene are SGHTA and FQGNSA. The CDR3 contains 15 residues.

The V gene is TRBV28, the J gene TRBJ1-2, with unresolved D. V gave up 3 bases and J gave up 8 bases, with 7 bases separating them. The CDR3 is made up of 11 amino acids. Germline CDR1 reads MDHEN; CDR2 reads SYDVKM. The CDR3 here is CASSLERGYTF. In nucleotides, the CDR3 is TGTGCCAGCAGTTTGGAACGGGGCTACACCTTC.

The V gene is TRBV29-1, the J gene TRBJ2-5; 14 bases fit TRBD2. The CDR3 extends over 14 amino acids. The germline CDR1 and CDR2 sequences are SQVTM and ANQGSEA. The V gene end was trimmed by 6 bases and the J gene end by 4 bases; junction bases not matched to a gene: 4. In DNA, the CDR3 is TGCAGCGTCGCTGGACTAGCGGGAGGAGAGACCCAGTACTTC. Its protein is CSVAGLAGGETQYF. Complete variable domain (other parts from reference TRBV29-1 and TRBJ2-5): SAVISQKPSRDICQRGTSLTIQCQVDSQVTMMFWYRQQPGQSLTLIATANQGSEATYESGFVIDKFPISRPNLTFSTLTVSNMSPEDSSIYLCSVAGLAGGETQYFGPGTRLLVL.

V gene TRBV2 combines with J gene TRBJ1-2; the D gene is possibly TRBD1 (5 bases). The V end was cut by 2 bases, the J end by 1 base, with 17 bases between. The length of the CDR3 is 17 residues. CDR1 is SNHLY, CDR2 FYNNEI, per germline. The CDR3, as DNA: TGTGCCAGCAGTGAACCCGGGGCGGCGGCCCTTAACTATGGCTACACCTTC. Residues: CASSEPGAAALNYGYTF.

CDR3 sequence reads: CASSPLAGMAEQFF. The CDR3 DNA sequence: TGTGCCAGCTCACCACTGGCAGGGATGGCGGAGCAGTTCTTC. This rearrangement joins TRBV18 to TRBJ2-1, with D perhaps TRBD1 (5 bases). The length of the CDR3 is 14 residues. Germline CDR1 and CDR2: KGHSH and LQKENI. Trimming took 1 base from V and 10 from J, leaving 14 bases between them.

The V and J genes are TRBV18 and TRBJ2-5, with 7 positions matching TRBD1. V shed 4 bases, J shed 3 bases, and the junction held 5 bases outside the gene matches. Per germline, CDR1 KGHSH and CDR2 LQKENI. This CDR3 is built from 14 residues. The CDR3 loop is CASSQGATEETQYF. The DNA of the CDR3 is TGTGCCAGCTCACAGGGGGCAACTGAAGAGACCCAGTACTTC.

Here the CDR3 DNA reads TGTGCCAGCAGCGCATGGGACAGGGGGAATGAGCAGTTCTTC. Translated: CASSAWDRGNEQFF. This chain connects TRBV5-8 to TRBJ2-1; 11 bases agree with TRBD1. V lost 4 bases to trimming and J lost 7 bases; unmatched junction nucleotides: 4. Germline-derived CDR1 and CDR2 are SGHTS and YDEGEE. There are 14 residues in the CDR3.

Details on this clone: This sample also contains other DNA sequences that code for the same CDR3. The genes are TRBV9 and TRBJ1-3; TRBD1 aligns across 7 bases. The trim removed 2 bases at V and 0 bases at J, leaving 2 bases unmatched. Germline values: CDR1 SGDLS, CDR2 YYNGEE. The CDR3 spans 15 residues. The CDR3 bases are TGTGCCAGCAGCGTCGGGACAGTCTCTGGAAACACCATATATTTT. This sequence encodes CASSVGTVSGNTIYF.

As concerns this clone: This sample includes further DNA sequences coding for the same CDR3. The chain combines TRBV7-2 with TRBJ2-7, with 9 bases that match TRBD1. The CDR3 is made up of 14 amino acids. From germline, CDR1 is SGHTA and CDR2 FQGNSA. V lost 3 bases, J lost 1 base, and 1 base stayed unmatched. CDR3 nucleotides: TGTGCCAGCAGCTTTGGGACAGGGTCCTACGAGCAGTACTTC. It specifies CASSFGTGSYEQYF.

The chain couples TRBV11-2 to TRBJ2-4, with D perhaps matching TRBD1 (6 bases). This CDR3 has 15 amino acids. Trimming shortened V by 5 bases and J by 0 bases, and 11 bases separated the two germline ends. In germline, CDR1 is SGHAT, CDR2 FQNNGV. In DNA, the CDR3 is TGTGCCAGCAGCGGCGACAGGCTAGCCAAAAACATTCAGTACTTC. This codes for CASSGDRLAKNIQYF.

This rearrangement joins TRBV2 to TRBJ1-6; D remains ambiguous. There are 15 residues in the CDR3. V dropped 4 bases and J dropped 0 bases, with 7 bases sitting between them. Germline-derived CDR1 and CDR2 are SNHLY and FYNNEI. The CDR3 spells CASSVSSSYNSPLHF. The CDR3 region has the DNA TGTGCCAGCAGTGTTTCGAGCTCCTATAATTCACCCCTCCACTTT. Based on the CDR3 plus reference TRBV2 and TRBJ1-6, the full variable domain is EPEVTQTPSHQVTQMGQEVILRCVPISNHLYFYWYRQILGQKVEFLVSFYNNEISEKSEIFDDQFSVERPDGSNFTLKIRSTKLEDSAMYFCASSVSSSYNSPLHFGNGTRLTVT.

V gene TRBV14 combines with J gene TRBJ1-2; weak D call: TRBD1 (6 bases). This CDR3 contains 13 residues. V lost 3 bases to trimming and J lost 4 bases, with 9 bases between them. The V gene's germline CDR1 is SGHDN and CDR2 FVKESK. The CDR3, as DNA: TGTGCCAGCAGCCACCAGGGGACCTATGGCTACACCTTC. This sequence encodes CASSHQGTYGYTF. The full variable domain, rest sourced from reference TRBV14 and TRBJ1-2, is EAGVTQFPSHSVIEKGQTVTLRCDPISGHDNLYWYRRVMGKEIKFLLHFVKESKQDESGMPNNRFLAERTGGTYSTLKVQPAELEDSGVYFCASSHQGTYGYTFGSGTRLTVV.